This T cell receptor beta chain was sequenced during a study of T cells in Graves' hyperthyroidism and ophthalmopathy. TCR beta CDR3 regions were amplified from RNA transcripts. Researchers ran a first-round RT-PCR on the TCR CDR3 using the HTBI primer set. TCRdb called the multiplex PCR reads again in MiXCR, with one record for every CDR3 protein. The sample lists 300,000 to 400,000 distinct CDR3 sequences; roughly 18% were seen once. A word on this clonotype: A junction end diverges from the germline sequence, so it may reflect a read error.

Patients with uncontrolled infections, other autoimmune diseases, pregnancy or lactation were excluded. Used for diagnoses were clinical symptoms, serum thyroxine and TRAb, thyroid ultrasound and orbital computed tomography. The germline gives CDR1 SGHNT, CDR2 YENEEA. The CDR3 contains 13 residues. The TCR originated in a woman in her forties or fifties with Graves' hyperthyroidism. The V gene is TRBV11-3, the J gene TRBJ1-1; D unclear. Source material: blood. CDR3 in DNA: TGTGCCAGCAGCTTAGAGGGGAACACTGAAGCTTCCTTT. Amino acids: CASSLEGNTEASF.